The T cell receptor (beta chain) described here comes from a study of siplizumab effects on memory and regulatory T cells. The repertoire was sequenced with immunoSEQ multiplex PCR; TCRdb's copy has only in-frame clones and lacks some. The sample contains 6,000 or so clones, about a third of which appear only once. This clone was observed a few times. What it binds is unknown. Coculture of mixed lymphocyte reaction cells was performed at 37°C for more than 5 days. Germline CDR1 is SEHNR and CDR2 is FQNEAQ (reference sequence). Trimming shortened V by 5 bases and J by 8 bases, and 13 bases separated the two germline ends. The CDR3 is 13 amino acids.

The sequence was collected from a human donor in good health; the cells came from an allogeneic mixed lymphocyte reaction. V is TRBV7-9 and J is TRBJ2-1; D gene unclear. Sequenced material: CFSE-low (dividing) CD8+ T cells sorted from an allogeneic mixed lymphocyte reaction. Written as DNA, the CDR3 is TGTGCCAGCAGCGGTTCTCGAGCTGATGAGCAGTTCTTC. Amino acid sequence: CASSGSRADEQFF. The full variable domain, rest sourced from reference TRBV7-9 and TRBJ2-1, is DTGVSQNPRHKITKRGQNVTFRCDPISEHNRLYWYRQTLGQGPEFLTYFQNEAQLEKSRLLSDRFSAERPKGSFSTLEIQRTEQGDSAMYLCASSGSRADEQFFGPGTRLTVL.